A selection of T cell receptor beta chains follows, all from one sample in a study of OX40 agonist ivuxolimab in advanced cancers. The data were produced by immunoSEQ multiplex PCR, yet TCRdb's version contains in-frame clones alone and is incomplete. The sample holds roughly 15,000 clones; less than 90% are singletons and the top ten take approximately 61%. The source material was CD4+ or CD8+ T cells sorted from blood, sampled in a trial of the OX40 agonist ivuxolimab. The receptors originated from an adult with an advanced solid tumor such as melanoma, head and neck, liver or kidney cancer. The CDR3 runs from the conserved cysteine through the conserved F or W. The D gene is left open where the match is weak. Size is omitted from some rows. Given values are once, few, many or a class for expanded clones.

clone size: -
J gene: TRBJ2-1
V gene: TRBV4-2
D gene: -
CDR3 protein: CASSQGLASATGEQFF
CDR3 DNA: TGTGCCAGCAGCCAAGGATTGGCTAGCGCCACTGGGGAGCAGTTCTTC

clone size: -
J gene: TRBJ2-5
V gene: TRBV7-9
D gene: TRBD2
CDR3 protein: CASSTREGGETQYF
CDR3 DNA: TGTGCCAGCAGCACCCGGGAGGGCGGGGAGACCCAGTACTTC

clone size: once
J gene: TRBJ2-7
V gene: TRBV9
D gene: -
CDR3 protein: CASSLGTAPYEQYF
CDR3 DNA: TGTGCCAGCAGCCTCGGGACGGCCCCATACGAGCAGTACTTC

clone size: -
J gene: TRBJ1-2
V gene: TRBV27
D gene: -
CDR3 protein: CASSLLGTHGYTF
CDR3 DNA: TGTGCCAGCAGTTTATTGGGGACGCACGGCTACACCTTC

clone size: -
J gene: TRBJ2-2
V gene: TRBV7-6
D gene: -
CDR3 protein: CASSASTGELFF
CDR3 DNA: TGTGCCAGCAGCGCCTCGACCGGGGAGCTGTTTTTT

clone size: medium-sized
J gene: TRBJ1-6
V gene: TRBV27
D gene: -
CDR3 protein: CASSDQESSPLHF
CDR3 DNA: TGTGCCAGCAGTGATCAGGAAAGTTCACCCCTCCACTTT

clone size: -
J gene: TRBJ2-1
V gene: TRBV29-1
D gene: TRBD2
CDR3 protein: CSVAGGVLAGAEQFF
CDR3 DNA: TGCAGCGTTGCAGGGGGGGTGCTAGCGGGAGCTGAGCAGTTCTTC

clone size: -
J gene: TRBJ1-1
V gene: TRBV6-6
D gene: -
CDR3 protein: CASRRTGFEAFF
CDR3 DNA: TGTGCCAGCAGACGTACAGGGTTTGAAGCTTTCTTT

clone size: once
J gene: TRBJ2-7
V gene: TRBV1
D gene: -
CDR3 protein: CTSSPGTGQHYEQYF
CDR3 DNA: TGCACCAGCAGCCCCGGGACAGGGCAACACTACGAGCAGTACTTC

clone size: -
J gene: TRBJ2-7
V gene: TRBV6-5
D gene: -
CDR3 protein: CASSYVGSQGEQYF
CDR3 DNA: TGTGCCAGCAGTTACGTCGGGTCCCAGGGCGAGCAGTACTTC

clone size: few
J gene: TRBJ1-1
V gene: TRBV27
D gene: -
CDR3 protein: CATFLIRGMNTEAFF
CDR3 DNA: TGTGCCACGTTCCTGATTCGGGGTATGAACACTGAAGCTTTCTTT

clone size: -
J gene: TRBJ1-1
V gene: TRBV13
D gene: -
CDR3 protein: CASSGGGPTNTEAFF
CDR3 DNA: TGTGCCAGCAGCGGGGGGGGACCGACGAACACTGAAGCTTTCTTT

clone size: -
J gene: TRBJ1-2
V gene: TRBV4-3
D gene: -
CDR3 protein: CASSQDFSGGYGYTF
CDR3 DNA: TGCGCCAGCAGCCAAGATTTTTCGGGGGGCTATGGCTACACCTTC

clone size: -
J gene: TRBJ2-7
V gene: TRBV5-1
D gene: -
CDR3 protein: CASSFDDSYEQYF
CDR3 DNA: TGTGCCAGCAGCTTTGACGACTCCTACGAGCAGTACTTC

clone size: -
J gene: TRBJ1-2
V gene: TRBV30
D gene: -
CDR3 protein: CGVTANYGYTF
CDR3 DNA: TGTGGGGTAACTGCTAACTATGGCTACACCTTC

clone size: -
J gene: TRBJ2-7
V gene: TRBV19
D gene: TRBD1
CDR3 protein: CASSFQGAAYEQYF
CDR3 DNA: TGTGCCAGTAGTTTTCAGGGGGCGGCTTACGAGCAGTACTTC

clone size: -
J gene: TRBJ1-3
V gene: TRBV2
D gene: -
CDR3 protein: CASASRDIYSGNTIYF
CDR3 DNA: TGTGCCAGCGCAAGTAGGGACATCTACTCTGGAAACACCATATATTTT

clone size: -
J gene: TRBJ2-1
V gene: TRBV6-6
D gene: TRBD2
CDR3 protein: CASLVAGAEQFF
CDR3 DNA: TGTGCCAGCCTGGTAGCGGGAGCTGAGCAGTTCTTC

clone size: -
J gene: TRBJ2-1
V gene: TRBV9
D gene: TRBD2
CDR3 protein: CASSPPSGGSYNEQFF
CDR3 DNA: TGTGCCAGCAGCCCGCCTAGCGGGGGGTCCTACAATGAGCAGTTCTTC

clone size: few
J gene: TRBJ1-1
V gene: TRBV30
D gene: -
CDR3 protein: CAWSYVSNTEAFF
CDR3 DNA: TGTGCCTGGAGTTATGTTTCGAACACTGAAGCTTTCTTT

clone size: once
J gene: TRBJ2-1
V gene: TRBV6-5
D gene: TRBD2
CDR3 protein: CASSLTSGYNEQFF
CDR3 DNA: TGTGCCAGCAGTCTTACTAGCGGTTACAATGAGCAGTTCTTC

clone size: -
J gene: TRBJ2-7
V gene: TRBV9
D gene: TRBD2
CDR3 protein: CASSVGLAGVVGLDEQYF
CDR3 DNA: TGTGCCAGCAGCGTAGGACTAGCGGGAGTGGTAGGGTTGGACGAGCAGTACTTC